This TCR beta chain comes out of a study of T cell responses to AZD1222 COVID-19 vaccine. Looking at the study overall: Researchers grouped second doses given at about 4 or about 12 weeks into one pool.

Points on this clone: Its antigen remains unidentified.

Points from the study as a whole: The study sampled repertoires only after the peak T cell response. Mostly white British, mostly female donors; authors suggested clonal diversity may be underestimated.

Assay used: immunoSEQ multiplex PCR; TCRdb lists only in-frame clones, some missing. The sample holds 85,000 to 100,000 clones; 85% to 95% are singletons and the top ten take about 13%. This clonotype was sampled from an adult in good health. The input for sequencing was peripheral blood, taken on day 0 of AZD1222 vaccination.

The CDR3, as DNA: TGTGCCATCAAAGGGACAGGGGGACAGACCACTGAAGCTTTCTTT. The encoded protein is CAIKGTGGQTTEAFF. The V and J genes are TRBV10-3 and TRBJ1-1, with TRBD1 identical over 11 bases. This CDR3 is built from 15 residues. After removal of 7 bases from V and 4 bases from J, the junction contained 8 bases not matched to a gene. Germline-derived CDR1 and CDR2 are ENHRY and SYGVKD.